This TCR beta chain was identified in a study of cytomegalovirus exposure and HLA in healthy donors. Whole-study results and caveats: The study labeled more than 150 TCR beta chains cytomegalovirus-associated.

Primers for the PCR totalled 60 Vbeta and 13 Jbeta. Here immunoSEQ multiplex PCR was the method, and the copy in TCRdb shows in-frame clones only, minus some. This sample has some 150,000 clones; approximately 79% occur once, and the top ten carry 2.9%. A remark on this clone: No antigen is known for it.

This TCR was recovered from a woman aged 25-40 years in good health and CMV-seronegative. The sequencing sample was made of PBMCs.

The CDR3: CASSESTGATYEQYF. CDR3 in DNA: TGCGCCAGCAGTGAGTCGACAGGGGCCACCTACGAGCAGTACTTC. V and J are TRBV10-1 and TRBJ2-7; 8 bases are shared with TRBD1. Germline CDR1 WNHNN, CDR2 SYGVQD (reference sequence). The CDR3 runs 15 residues. Trimming took 0 bases from V and 2 from J; bases not matched to a gene: 3.